These 15 T cell receptor beta chains were sequenced from one sample in a study of blood T cells in healthy people across ages. For the second PCR, which ran for 7 to 11 cycles, a sample-barcoded 5' primer and a J-beta primer mix were used. TCRdb re-called the 5' RACE reads through MiXCR, storing one row per CDR3 protein. Of some 1 million distinct CDR3 sequences in the sample, around 45% are singletons; the top ten hold under 20%. Sample: blood. Every receptor here comes from a woman aged 55-70 years in good health.

This clonotype was counted only a few times. The chain joins TRBV6-5 to TRBJ1-6; 7 bases align to TRBD1. This CDR3 region has 15 residues. The V gene end was trimmed by 6 bases and the J gene end by 7 bases; junction bases not matched to a gene: 9. CDR1 is MNHEY and CDR2 is SVGAGI in the germline V gene. CDR3 region: CASSPTGRENSPLHF. The CDR3 DNA follows: TGTGCCAGCAGCCCGACAGGGAGGGAGAATTCACCCCTCCACTTT.

This sequence joins TRBV3-1 and TRBJ2-4; 12 bases map to TRBD2. V shed 0 bases and J 6 bases; nucleotides not matched to a gene: 3. Germline V gene lookup returns CDR1 LGHDT and CDR2 YNNKEL (reference sequence). The CDR3 is 16 amino acids. CDR3 loop: CASSQETSGRGNIQYF. The CDR3 DNA reads TGTGCCAGCAGCCAAGAGACTAGCGGGAGAGGAAACATTCAGTACTTC. The complete variable domain, with remaining parts taken from reference TRBV3-1 and TRBJ2-4, reads DTAVSQTPKYLVTQMGNDKSIKCEQNLGHDTMYWYKQDSKKFLKIMFSYNNKELIINETVPNRFSPKSPDKAHLNLHINSLELGDSAVYFCASSQETSGRGNIQYFGAGTRLSVL.

With respect to this clonotype: One end of the junction fails to match germline, which may point to a read error. The rearrangement uses TRBV29-1 and TRBJ2-3; TRBD1 agrees at 9 bases. This CDR3 is built from 16 residues. Germline V gene data show CDR1 as SQVTM and CDR2 as ANQGSEA. The CDR3 loop reads CSVEDVRDRGTDTQYF. CDR3 sequence (DNA): TGCAGCGTGGAAGATGTAAGGGACAGGGGCACAGATACGCAGTATTTT.

The sample holds many counts of this clonotype. V and J are TRBV6-5 and TRBJ2-5; D remains unclear. The CDR3 contains 14 residues. V lost 7 bases and J lost 2, with 14 bases in between. Per the germline V gene, CDR1 is MNHEY and CDR2 is SVGAGI. The CDR3 protein is CASTPEGFQETQYF. CDR3 sequence (DNA): TGTGCCAGCACCCCCGAAGGGTTTCAAGAGACCCAGTACTTC.

The chain links TRBV7-9 to TRBJ2-1; 9 bases line up with TRBD2. The CDR3 has 17 residues. Germline loops: CDR1 SEHNR, CDR2 FQNEAQ (reference sequence). V lost 5 bases to trimming and J lost 4 bases; unmatched junction nucleotides: 12. The chain's CDR3 is CASSPWTSALGYNEQFF. The CDR3 DNA reads as TGTGCCAGCAGCCCGTGGACTAGCGCCCTGGGATACAATGAGCAGTTCTTC. Full variable domain (remainder filled in from reference TRBV7-9 and TRBJ2-1): DTGVSQNPRHKITKRGQNVTFRCDPISEHNRLYWYRQTLGQGPEFLTYFQNEAQLEKSRLLSDRFSAERPKGSFSTLEIQRTEQGDSAMYLCASSPWTSALGYNEQFFGPGTRLTVL.

J is TRBJ2-1 and V is TRBV2; tentatively, D is TRBD2 (5 bases). The V and J ends lost 2 bases and 10 bases respectively, with 12 bases between them. The CDR3 spans 13 residues. Looked up from germline, CDR1 is SNHLY and CDR2 is FYNNEI. CDR3 in DNA: TGTGCCAGCAGTGAAAACGGACTTCACGAGCAGTTCTTC. This sequence encodes CASSENGLHEQFF.

This chain connects TRBV6-5 to TRBJ2-1, with 7 bases matching TRBD2. Germline loops: CDR1 MNHEY, CDR2 SVGAGI. The CDR3 sequence is 16 residues long. V shed 0 bases and J 5 bases; nucleotides not matched to a gene: 7. The CDR3, as DNA: TGTGCCAGCAGTTACTCGGCGGGAGAATCACACAATGAGCAGTTCTTC. This encodes CASSYSAGESHNEQFF.

The chain couples TRBV5-1 to TRBJ1-1, with D maybe TRBD1 (6 bases). Trimming cost V 0 bases and J 1 base, with 10 bases left between them. The CDR3 extends over 15 amino acids. Germline values: CDR1 SGHRS, CDR2 YFSETQ. Here the CDR3 reads CASSLGGAGNTEAFF. CDR3 nucleotide sequence: TGCGCCAGCAGCTTGGGGGGGGCGGGGAACACTGAAGCTTTCTTT.

This clonotype appeared a few times. A clone one base away is much larger, so this may be a read error. The V and J genes are TRBV6-1 and TRBJ2-7; 11 nucleotides agree with TRBD2. Germline V lookup: CDR1 MNHNS, CDR2 SASEGT. Germline trimming cut 3 bases from V and 7 bases from J; bases unmatched to any gene: 11. This CDR3 spans 16 amino acids. For the CDR3, the DNA is TGTGCCAGCAGTGACTTTAGCGGGAGGGCCGGGAATGAGCAGTACTTC. Translation: CASSDFSGRAGNEQYF.

The V and J genes are TRBV9 and TRBJ2-1; possible D gene TRBD2, 6 bases. Germline CDR1 and CDR2: SGDLS and YYNGEE. V lost 2 bases, J lost 4 bases, and 13 bases lay in between. This CDR3 spans 15 amino acids. The chain's CDR3 is CASSVTGTAYNEQFF. CDR3 coding DNA: TGTGCCAGCAGCGTCACCGGGACTGCTTACAATGAGCAGTTCTTC.

This clonotype has only a few counts. The rearrangement joins TRBV2 to TRBJ2-7, with a possible D match to TRBD1 (6 bases). The germline gives CDR1 SNHLY, CDR2 FYNNEI. The germline V and J ends were trimmed by 9 bases and 0 bases, with 12 bases remaining between them. The CDR3 extends over 13 amino acids. The CDR3 region has the DNA TGTGCCAGTGGACGGGACATCTCCTACGAGCAGTACTTC. Encoded protein: CASGRDISYEQYF.

This clonotype showed up just once. The CDR3 DNA reads TGCGCCAGCAGCCAAGGTTCAGGGGGCGACTATGGCTACACCTTC. It codes for CASSQGSGGDYGYTF. The V and J genes are TRBV4-1 and TRBJ1-2, with TRBD1 identical over 8 bases. The J segment lost 3 bases and the V segment lost 1 base, leaving 4 bases of the junction unmatched. CDR1 MGHRA and CDR2 YSYEKL come from the germline V gene. The CDR3 spans 15 residues.

The table lists this clonotype with a few counts. The CDR3 is CASSPLTSGGTDTQYF. The DNA of the CDR3 is TGTGCCAGCAGTCCCCTGACTAGCGGGGGCACAGATACGCAGTATTTT. V gene TRBV6-5 combines with J gene TRBJ2-3; 11 nucleotides align to TRBD2. CDR1 is MNHEY and CDR2 is SVGAGI in the germline V gene. Trimming at V came to 5 bases and at J to 1 base, leaving 5 bases not matched to a gene. CDR3 length: 16 residues.

This clonotype has more than one count but fewer than ten. The chain uses TRBV20-1 and TRBJ2-1, with TRBD2 identical over 13 bases. J was trimmed by 10 bases and V by 3 bases; bases with no gene match: 9. The CDR3 is made up of 15 amino acids. Germline CDR1 is DFQATT and CDR2 is SNEGSKA (reference sequence). CDR3 protein: CSARPTSGRVGEQFF. CDR3 nucleotides: TGCAGTGCTAGGCCAACTAGCGGGAGGGTCGGAGAGCAGTTCTTC.

This sequence joins TRBV20-1 and TRBJ2-7; 9 nucleotides agree with TRBD2. This CDR3 comprises 16 residues. V trimming: 6 bases; J trimming: 0 bases; junction bases outside the gene matches: 12. The germline V gene encodes CDR1 DFQATT and CDR2 SNEGSKA (reference sequence). CDR3 DNA: TGCAGTGCCCAAGTTGCGGGAGGGCCCTTCTCCTACGAGCAGTACTTC. It specifies CSAQVAGGPFSYEQYF.